This T cell receptor beta chain was captured by sequencing in a study of shared T cell receptors in the human thymus. V dropped 1 base and J dropped 0; count of bases not matched to a gene: 2. Germline CDR1 is MNHEY and CDR2 is SMNVEV (reference sequence). This CDR3 is 16 amino acids long. Clones were read by immunoSEQ multiplex PCR, and TCRdb kept only the in-frame ones, dropping some. Among 720,000 or so clones listed, roughly 85% were seen once. This sample was shared with a second study, whose subject was human thymus T cells. From that second work: Each of the donors was a healthy Finnish infant who was undergoing open corrective cardiac surgery for congenital heart defects. From resections taken during corrective heart surgery, the thymus tissue was obtained.

This clonotype originated in a girl in the first two years of life with a congenital heart defect. Sequencing was carried out using thymocytes. The genes are TRBV27 and TRBJ2-1, with 8 bases fitting TRBD2. The DNA for the CDR3 is TGTGCCAGCAGTTTATTAGCGGGGAGCTCCTACAATGAGCAGTTCTTC. As protein: CASSLLAGSSYNEQFF.